These 23 T cell receptor beta chains came from one sample sequenced in a study of shared T cell receptors in the human thymus. Profiling relied on immunoSEQ multiplex PCR, and the TCRdb table lists in-frame clones only, not all of them. The sample shows around 340,000 clones, 95% of them seen only once. The sequenced sample was thymocytes. Every receptor here comes from a human donor.

The gene calls are TRBV9 and TRBJ2-3, with 8 bases identical to TRBD2. The CDR3 is made up of 18 amino acids. The trim removed 6 bases at V and 2 bases at J, leaving 17 bases unmatched. Germline-derived CDR1 and CDR2 are SGDLS and YYNGEE. The CDR3 DNA sequence: TGTGCCAGCACCATAAAACCGGGACTAGTTGGTACCACAGATACGCAGTATTTT. Amino acid sequence: CASTIKPGLVGTTDTQYF.

The count of this clone is one. This sequence joins TRBV27 and TRBJ2-3; 7 bases are a match to TRBD1. V dropped 10 bases and J dropped 4; count of bases not matched to a gene: 11. The length of the CDR3 is 14 residues. Germline CDR1 and CDR2: MNHEY and SMNVEV (reference sequence). This CDR3 is CAIGDSTLPDTQYF. Written as DNA, the CDR3 is TGTGCCATCGGGGACAGCACCCTTCCAGATACGCAGTATTTT.

The chain combines TRBV27 with TRBJ2-1; no clear D. CDR1 is MNHEY and CDR2 is SMNVEV in the germline V gene (reference sequence). V lost 1 base to trimming and J lost 0 bases, with 7 bases between them. This CDR3 contains 15 residues. CDR3 residues: CASSLYFLSYNEQFF. For the CDR3, the DNA is TGTGCCAGCAGTTTATACTTCCTCTCCTACAATGAGCAGTTCTTC.

The J gene is TRBJ2-5, the V gene TRBV6-5; D uncertain. Per germline, CDR1 MNHEY and CDR2 SVGAGI. CDR3 length: 10 residues. Deletions cut 8 bases from V and 13 bases from J, with 14 bases between. The CDR3 loop is CASGFSPMYF. The CDR3 DNA reads as TGTGCCAGCGGGTTCAGTCCAATGTACTTC.

This CDR3 is CSVEWSGSYEQYF. The CDR3 bases are TGCAGCGTTGAATGGAGCGGGTCCTACGAGCAGTACTTC. This chain connects TRBV29-1 to TRBJ2-7; a possible D gene is TRBD2 (6 bases). Germline V gene lookup returns CDR1 SQVTM and CDR2 ANQGSEA. This CDR3 contains 13 residues. V shed 2 bases and J shed 1 base, with 9 bases lying between them.

The V call is TRBV7-2, the J call TRBJ2-7; tentative D call: TRBD2 (7 bases). The V gene's germline CDR1 is SGHTA and CDR2 FQGNSA. V shed 4 bases and J shed 4 bases, with 26 bases lying between them. This CDR3 contains 18 residues. CDR3 in amino acids: CASSCDRITSVSPYEQYF. The CDR3 DNA is TGTGCCAGCAGCTGCGACAGGATTACTAGCGTGTCACCGTACGAGCAGTACTTC.

The V call is TRBV5-6, the J call TRBJ2-7; 8 bases align to TRBD1. The CDR3 runs 13 residues. V lost 4 bases, J lost 3 bases, and 3 bases stayed unmatched. The germline V gene encodes CDR1 SGHDT and CDR2 YYEEEE. CDR3: CASSPGGFYEQYF. The CDR3 nucleotides read TGTGCCAGCAGCCCAGGGGGCTTCTACGAGCAGTACTTC. Variable domain in full (rest from reference TRBV5-6 and TRBJ2-7): DAGVTQSPTHLIKTRGQQVTLRCSPKSGHDTVSWYQQALGQGPQFIFQYYEEEERQRGNFPDRFSGHQFPNYSSELNVNALLLGDSALYLCASSPGGFYEQYFGPGTRLTVT.

The rearrangement uses TRBV30 and TRBJ2-3, with TRBD1 as a possible D gene (6 bases). This CDR3 has 10 amino acids. Deletions cut 8 bases from V and 5 bases from J, with 8 bases between. CDR1 is GTSNPN and CDR2 is SVGIG in the germline V gene (reference sequence). CDR3 protein: CAQGGDTQYF. CDR3 DNA: TGTGCCCAAGGGGGAGATACGCAGTATTTT. Combining the CDR3 with reference TRBV30 and TRBJ2-3 gives the whole variable domain SQTIHQWPATLVQPVGSPLSLECTVEGTSNPNLYWYRQAAGRGLQLLFYSVGIGQISSEVPQNLSASRPQDRQFILSSKKLLLSDSGFYLCAQGGDTQYFGPGTRLTVL.

In DNA, the CDR3 is TGTGCCACCAGCAGAGCTAGCGGCTCCTACAATGAGCAGTTCTTC. This translates into CATSRASGSYNEQFF. The rearrangement links TRBV15 to TRBJ2-1; 7 bases match TRBD2. The CDR3 length is 15 residues. Looked up from germline, CDR1 is LNHNV and CDR2 is YYDKDF (reference sequence). J lost 0 bases, V lost 1 base, and 0 bases had no gene match. Supplemented by reference TRBV15 and TRBJ2-1, the full variable domain reads DAMVIQNPRYQVTQFGKPVTLSCSQTLNHNVMYWYQQKSSQAPKLLFHYYDKDFNNEADTPDNFQSRRPNTSFCFLDIRSPGLGDTAMYLCATSRASGSYNEQFFGPGTRLTVL.

This chain uses TRBV14 with TRBJ2-3; D not certain. From germline, CDR1 is SGHDN and CDR2 FVKESK. The V end lost 0 bases, the J end lost 1 base, and 11 bases lay between the germline ends. The CDR3 runs to 16 residues. CDR3 sequence: CASSQDPGEGTDTQYF. The CDR3 DNA follows: TGTGCCAGCAGCCAAGACCCGGGTGAGGGCACAGATACGCAGTATTTT.

This rearrangement joins TRBV5-1 to TRBJ2-1; 13 bases are shared with TRBD2. Trimming cost V 1 base and J 5 bases; bases outside gene matches: 3. The CDR3 covers 16 residues. Germline-derived CDR1 and CDR2 are SGHRS and YFSETQ. For the CDR3, the DNA is TGCGCCAGCAGCTTGCCAGGGACTAGCGGGAACAATGAGCAGTTCTTC. This codes for CASSLPGTSGNNEQFF.

The genes are TRBV27 and TRBJ2-1; D ambiguous. The CDR3 is 15 amino acids. Trimming left V 2 bases short and J 8 bases short, with 16 bases between. Germline values: CDR1 MNHEY, CDR2 SMNVEV (reference sequence). CDR3 in amino acids: CASSLIGTPIDEQFF. CDR3 nucleotides: TGTGCCAGCAGTTTAATTGGAACCCCAATAGATGAGCAGTTCTTC.

The chain joins TRBV28 to TRBJ2-5; 7 bases fit TRBD1. The trim removed 5 bases at V and 3 bases at J, leaving 0 bases unmatched. The CDR3 totals 12 residues. The germline gives CDR1 MDHEN, CDR2 SYDVKM. The chain's CDR3 is CASSDREETQYF. The CDR3 DNA follows: TGTGCCAGCAGTGACAGGGAAGAGACCCAGTACTTC.

The V and J genes are TRBV19 and TRBJ1-5, with D unclear. CDR3 size: 16 residues. The V gene's germline CDR1 is LNHDA and CDR2 SQIVND (reference sequence). Between the trimmed V and J ends, which lost 3 bases and 3 bases, there was a span of 15 bases. The CDR3 sequence is CASSISRGRNNQPQHF. The CDR3 nucleotides read TGTGCCAGTAGTATCAGCCGAGGACGGAACAATCAGCCCCAGCATTTT.

The chain has TRBV2 and TRBJ2-5, with D perhaps assigned TRBD1 or TRBD2 (5 bases each). CDR3 size: 16 residues. The ends were cut back, 4 bases at V and 5 bases at J, with 20 bases in the middle. Germline CDR1 and CDR2: SNHLY and FYNNEI. DNA for the CDR3: TGTGCCAGCAGTGGTAATGTCGGCGGTTGGGGGGAGACCCAGTACTTC. Its protein product is CASSGNVGGWGETQYF.

The gene calls are TRBV19 and TRBJ2-3; 7 bases are shared with TRBD2. Germline V gene lookup returns CDR1 LNHDA and CDR2 SQIVND (reference sequence). The CDR3 runs to 16 residues. V lost 3 bases, J lost 2 bases, and 8 bases stayed unmatched. The CDR3 DNA reads as TGTGCCAGTAGTATTACGGGGGGAATTTCCACAGATACGCAGTATTTT. This gives the protein CASSITGGISTDTQYF.

As to this clone: Sequence at one end of the junction differs from germline and may be a read error. This rearrangement joins TRBV7-7 to TRBJ2-1, with 14 bases that match TRBD2. Per the germline V gene, CDR1 is SSHAT and CDR2 is FNYEAQ (reference sequence). The CDR3 has 16 amino acids. The CDR3 nucleotides are TGTGCTAGCAGTACGACTAGCGGGAGGGAGTACAATGAGCAGTTCTTC. It codes for CASSTTSGREYNEQFF.

The V gene is TRBV5-4, the J gene TRBJ2-3, with TRBD2 matching over 7 bases. Trimming cost V 2 bases and J 5 bases; bases outside gene matches: 8. The length of the CDR3 is 15 residues. The germline V gene has CDR1 SGHNT and CDR2 YYREEE (reference sequence). The CDR3: CASSLPGLYRDTQYF. In nucleotides, the CDR3 is TGTGCCAGCAGCTTACCGGGACTATACAGAGATACGCAGTATTTT.

This rearrangement joins TRBV7-9 to TRBJ1-1; 7 bases match TRBD1. The CDR3 is 14 residues long. Germline V lookup: CDR1 SEHNR, CDR2 FQNEAQ (reference sequence). V was clipped by 10 bases and J by 3 bases; unmatched bases: 11. The CDR3 loop is CAIALTGRDTEAFF. CDR3 DNA sequence: TGTGCCATCGCCTTGACAGGGAGGGACACTGAAGCTTTCTTT.

V and J are TRBV6-4 and TRBJ2-1, with D perhaps matching TRBD2 (6 bases). Trimming took off 2 bases at V and 6 bases at J, with 20 bases between the two ends. Looked up from germline, CDR1 is MRHNA and CDR2 is SNTAGT. The CDR3 has 17 amino acids. In DNA form, the CDR3 reads TGTGCCAGCAGTGACAACCACGCGGGTCAGGGAGGCAATGAGCAGTTCTTC. Residues: CASSDNHAGQGGNEQFF.

The chain carries TRBV4-3 and TRBJ2-3; unclear D gene. The CDR3 length is 18 residues. The V gene's germline CDR1 is LGHNA and CDR2 YSLEER. V lost 0 bases to trimming and J lost 3 bases, with 19 bases between them. The CDR3 nucleotides read TGCGCCAGCAGCCAAGACCAAAAGCCCCCTTTTCGGACAGATACGCAGTATTTT. Encoded protein: CASSQDQKPPFRTDTQYF.

The chain joins TRBV5-8 to TRBJ2-6; no definite D call. The germline V gene encodes CDR1 SGHTS and CDR2 YDEGEE. V gave up 9 bases and J gave up 1 base, with 8 bases separating them. There are 13 residues in the CDR3. CDR3 amino acids: CANSASGANVLTF. CDR3 sequence (DNA): TGTGCCAACTCAGCTTCTGGGGCCAACGTCCTGACTTTC. The full variable domain, with the rest looked up from reference TRBV5-8 and TRBJ2-6, is EAGVTQSPTHLIKTRGQQATLRCSPISGHTSVYWYQQALGLGLQFLLWYDEGEERNRGNFPPRFSGRQFPNYSSELNVNALELEDSALYLCANSASGANVLTFGAGSRLTVL.

The V call is TRBV5-8, the J call TRBJ2-3, with 13 bases fitting TRBD2. Trimming cost V 4 bases and J 8 bases; bases outside gene matches: 19. Germline CDR1 and CDR2: SGHTS and YDEGEE. The CDR3 consists of 19 residues. Here the CDR3 reads CASSALPGLAGNFRVTQYF. DNA for the CDR3: TGTGCCAGCAGCGCCCTACCGGGACTAGCGGGAAACTTCCGGGTTACGCAGTATTTT.